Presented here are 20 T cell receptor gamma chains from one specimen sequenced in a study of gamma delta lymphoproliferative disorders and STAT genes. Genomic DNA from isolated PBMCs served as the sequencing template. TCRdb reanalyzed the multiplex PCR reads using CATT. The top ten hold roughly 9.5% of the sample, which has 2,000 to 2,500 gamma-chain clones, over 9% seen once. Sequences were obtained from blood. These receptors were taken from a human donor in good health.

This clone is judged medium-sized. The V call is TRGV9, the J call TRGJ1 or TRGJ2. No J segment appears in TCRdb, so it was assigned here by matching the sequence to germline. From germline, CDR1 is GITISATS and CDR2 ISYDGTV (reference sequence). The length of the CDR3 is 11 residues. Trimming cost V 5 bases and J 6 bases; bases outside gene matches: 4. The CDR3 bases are TGTGCCTTGTGGGTGCTTTATAAGAAACTCTTT. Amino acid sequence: CALWVLYKKLF.

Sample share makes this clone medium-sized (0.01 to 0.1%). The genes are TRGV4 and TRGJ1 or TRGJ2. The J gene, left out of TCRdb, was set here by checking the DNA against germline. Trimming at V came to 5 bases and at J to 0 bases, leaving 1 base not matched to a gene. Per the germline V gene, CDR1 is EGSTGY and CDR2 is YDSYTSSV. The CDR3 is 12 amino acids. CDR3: CATWANYYKKLF. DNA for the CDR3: TGTGCCACCTGGGCGAATTATTATAAGAAACTCTTT.

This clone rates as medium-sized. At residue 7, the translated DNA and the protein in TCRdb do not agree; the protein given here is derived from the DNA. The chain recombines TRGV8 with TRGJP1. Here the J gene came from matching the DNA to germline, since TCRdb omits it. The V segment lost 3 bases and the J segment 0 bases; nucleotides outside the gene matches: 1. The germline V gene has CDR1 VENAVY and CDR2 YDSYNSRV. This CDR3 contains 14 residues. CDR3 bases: TGTGCCACCTGGGATTATACCACTGGTTGGTTCAAGATATTT. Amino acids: CATWDYTTGWFKIF.

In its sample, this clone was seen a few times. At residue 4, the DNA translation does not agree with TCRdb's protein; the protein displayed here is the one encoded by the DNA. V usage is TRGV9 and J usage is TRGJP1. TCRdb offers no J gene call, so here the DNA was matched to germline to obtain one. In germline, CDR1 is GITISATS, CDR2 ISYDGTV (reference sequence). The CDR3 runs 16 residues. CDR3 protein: CALREVVHTTGWFKIF. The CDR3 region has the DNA TGTGCCTTGCGGGAGGTGGTACATACCACTGGTTGGTTCAAGATATTT.

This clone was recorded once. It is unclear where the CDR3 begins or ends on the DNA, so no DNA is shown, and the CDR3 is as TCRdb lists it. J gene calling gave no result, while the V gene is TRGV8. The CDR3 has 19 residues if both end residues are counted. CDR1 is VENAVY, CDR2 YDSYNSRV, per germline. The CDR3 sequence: CATWDRKGGRNSLAVEQHF.

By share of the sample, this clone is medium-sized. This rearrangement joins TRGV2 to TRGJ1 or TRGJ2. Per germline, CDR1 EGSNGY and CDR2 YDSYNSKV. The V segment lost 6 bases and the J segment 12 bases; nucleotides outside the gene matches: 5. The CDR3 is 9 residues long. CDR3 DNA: TGTGCCACCTGGTGCCGGAAACTCTTT. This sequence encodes CATWCRKLF.

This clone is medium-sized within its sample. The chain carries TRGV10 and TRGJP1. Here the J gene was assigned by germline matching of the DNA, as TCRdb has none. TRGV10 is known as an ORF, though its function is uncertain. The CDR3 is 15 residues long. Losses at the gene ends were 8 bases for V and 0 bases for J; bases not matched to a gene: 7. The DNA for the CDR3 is TGTGCTGCGTGGGACTACTATACCACTGGTTGGTTCAAGATATTT. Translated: CAAWDYYTTGWFKIF.

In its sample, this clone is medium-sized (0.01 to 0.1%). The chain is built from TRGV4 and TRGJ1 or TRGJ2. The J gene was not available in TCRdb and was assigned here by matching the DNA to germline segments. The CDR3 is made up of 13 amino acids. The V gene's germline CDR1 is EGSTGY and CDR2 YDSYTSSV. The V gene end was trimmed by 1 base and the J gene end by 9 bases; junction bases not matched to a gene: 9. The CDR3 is CATWDGLPRKKLF. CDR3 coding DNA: TGTGCCACCTGGGATGGCCTACCGCGTAAGAAACTCTTT.

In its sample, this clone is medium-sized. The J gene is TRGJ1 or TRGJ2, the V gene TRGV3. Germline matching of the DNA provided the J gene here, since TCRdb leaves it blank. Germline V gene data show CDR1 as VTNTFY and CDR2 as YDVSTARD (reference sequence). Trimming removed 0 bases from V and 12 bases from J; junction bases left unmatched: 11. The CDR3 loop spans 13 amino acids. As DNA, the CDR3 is TGTGCCACCTGGGACAGGCTGGGTATTATGAAACTCTTT. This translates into CATWDRLGIMKLF.

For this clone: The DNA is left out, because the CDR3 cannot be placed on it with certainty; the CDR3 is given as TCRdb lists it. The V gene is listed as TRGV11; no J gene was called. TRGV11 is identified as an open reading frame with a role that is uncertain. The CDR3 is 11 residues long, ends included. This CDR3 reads CTTVPVWFKIF.

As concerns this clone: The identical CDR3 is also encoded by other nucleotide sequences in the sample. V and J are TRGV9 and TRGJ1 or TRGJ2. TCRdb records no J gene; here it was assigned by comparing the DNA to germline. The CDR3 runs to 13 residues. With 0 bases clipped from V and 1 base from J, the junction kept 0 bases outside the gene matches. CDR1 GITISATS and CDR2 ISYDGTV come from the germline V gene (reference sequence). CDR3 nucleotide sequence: TGTGCCTTGTGGGAGGTGAATTATTATAAGAAACTCTTT. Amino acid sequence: CALWEVNYYKKLF.

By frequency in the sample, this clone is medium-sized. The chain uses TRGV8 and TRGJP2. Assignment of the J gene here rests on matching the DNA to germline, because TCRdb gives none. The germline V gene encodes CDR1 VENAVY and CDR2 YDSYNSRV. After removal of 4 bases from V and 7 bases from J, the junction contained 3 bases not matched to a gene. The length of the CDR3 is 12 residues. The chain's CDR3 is CATWDNDWIKTF. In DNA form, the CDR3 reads TGTGCCACCTGGGACAATGATTGGATCAAGACGTTT.

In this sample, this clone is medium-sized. The CDR3 coding sequence is TGTGCCACCTGGGATGGGAGGGATTATTATAAGAAACTCTTT. Translation gives CATWDGRDYYKKLF. The chain recombines TRGV4 with TRGJ1 or TRGJ2. TCRdb gives no J gene; it was assigned here by matching the DNA to germline. This CDR3 is 14 amino acids long. CDR1 is EGSTGY and CDR2 is YDSYTSSV in the germline V gene. The V gene end was trimmed by 0 bases and the J gene end by 2 bases; junction bases not matched to a gene: 4.

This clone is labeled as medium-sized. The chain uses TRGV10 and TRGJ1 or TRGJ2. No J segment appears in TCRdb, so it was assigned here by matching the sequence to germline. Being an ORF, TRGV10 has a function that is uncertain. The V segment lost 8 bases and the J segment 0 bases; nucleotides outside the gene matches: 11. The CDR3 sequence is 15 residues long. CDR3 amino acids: CAAWDYAWNYYKKLF. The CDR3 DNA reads TGTGCTGCGTGGGACTATGCCTGGAATTATTATAAGAAACTCTTT.

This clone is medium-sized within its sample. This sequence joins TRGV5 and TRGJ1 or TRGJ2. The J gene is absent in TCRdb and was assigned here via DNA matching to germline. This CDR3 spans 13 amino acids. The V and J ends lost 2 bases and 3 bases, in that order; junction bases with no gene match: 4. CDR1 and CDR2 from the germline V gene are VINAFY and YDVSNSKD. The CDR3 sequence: CATWDILYYKKLF. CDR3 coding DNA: TGTGCCACCTGGGACATACTTTATTATAAGAAACTCTTT.

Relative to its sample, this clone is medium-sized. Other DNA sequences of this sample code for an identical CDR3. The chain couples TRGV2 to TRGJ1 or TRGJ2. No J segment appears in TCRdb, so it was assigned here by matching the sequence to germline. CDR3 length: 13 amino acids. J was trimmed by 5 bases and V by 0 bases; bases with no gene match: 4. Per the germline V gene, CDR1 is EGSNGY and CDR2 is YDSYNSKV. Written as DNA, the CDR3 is TGTGCCACCTGGGACGGGCCCCATTATAAGAAACTCTTT. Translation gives CATWDGPHYKKLF.

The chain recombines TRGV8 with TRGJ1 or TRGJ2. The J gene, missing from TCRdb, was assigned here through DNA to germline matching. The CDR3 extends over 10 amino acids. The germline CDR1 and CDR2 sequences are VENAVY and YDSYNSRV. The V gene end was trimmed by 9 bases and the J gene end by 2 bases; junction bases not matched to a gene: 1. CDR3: CATHYYKKLF. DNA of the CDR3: TGTGCCACCCATTATTATAAGAAACTCTTT.

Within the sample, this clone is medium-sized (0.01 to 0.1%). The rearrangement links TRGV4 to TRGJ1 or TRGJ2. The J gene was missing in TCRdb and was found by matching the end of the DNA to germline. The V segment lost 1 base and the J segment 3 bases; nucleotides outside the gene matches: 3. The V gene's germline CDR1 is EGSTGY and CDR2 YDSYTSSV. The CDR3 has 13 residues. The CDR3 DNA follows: TGTGCCACCTGGGATGGCCTTTATTATAAGAAACTCTTT. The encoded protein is CATWDGLYYKKLF.

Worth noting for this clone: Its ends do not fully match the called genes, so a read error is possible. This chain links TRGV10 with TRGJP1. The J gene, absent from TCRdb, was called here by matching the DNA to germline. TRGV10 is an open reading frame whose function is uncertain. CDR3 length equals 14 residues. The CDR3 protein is CAGLWNTTGWFKIF. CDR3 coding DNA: TGCGCGGGATTGTGGAACACCACTGGTTGGTTCAAGATATTT.

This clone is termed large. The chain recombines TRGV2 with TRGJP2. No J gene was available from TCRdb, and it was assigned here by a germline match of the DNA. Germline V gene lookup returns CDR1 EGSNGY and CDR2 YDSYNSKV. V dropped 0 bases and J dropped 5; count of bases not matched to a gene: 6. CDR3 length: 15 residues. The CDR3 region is CATWDGGASDWIKTF. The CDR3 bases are TGTGCCACCTGGGACGGGGGGGCGAGTGATTGGATCAAGACGTTT.